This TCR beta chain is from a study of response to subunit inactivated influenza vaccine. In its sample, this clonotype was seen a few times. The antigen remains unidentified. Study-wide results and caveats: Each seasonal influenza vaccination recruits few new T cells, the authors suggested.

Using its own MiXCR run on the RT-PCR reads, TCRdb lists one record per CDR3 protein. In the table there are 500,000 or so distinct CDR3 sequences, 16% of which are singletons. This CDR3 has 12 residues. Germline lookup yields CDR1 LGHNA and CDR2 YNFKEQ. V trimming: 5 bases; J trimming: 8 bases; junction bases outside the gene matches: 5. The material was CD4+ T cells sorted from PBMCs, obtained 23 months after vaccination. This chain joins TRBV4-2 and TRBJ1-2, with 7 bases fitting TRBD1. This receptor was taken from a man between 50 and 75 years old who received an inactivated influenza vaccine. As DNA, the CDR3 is TGTGCCAGCAGCACAATACAGGGGGGCTACACCTTC. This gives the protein CASSTIQGGYTF.